This is a list of T cell receptor beta chains from one sample in a study of OX40 agonist ivuxolimab in advanced cancers. Only in-frame clones appear in the TCRdb table, and some are missing; sequencing was by immunoSEQ multiplex PCR. The repertoire consists of approximately 70,000 clones, with 86% occurring once and the leading ten covering about 8.2%. The sample was CD4+ or CD8+ T cells sorted from blood, taken in a trial of the OX40 agonist ivuxolimab. The receptor set was obtained from an adult with an advanced solid tumor such as melanoma, head and neck, liver or kidney cancer. Both conserved end residues are part of each CDR3. The D gene is left open where the match is weak. Some rows mark clone size as missing; the rest say once, few, many or name a class of expanded clone.

TRBV11-2,-,TRBJ2-5,-,16,TGTGCCAGCAGCTCCCGACCCCAGGCAGCTAAAGAGACCCAGTACTTC,CASSSRPQAAKETQYF
TRBV2,-,TRBJ1-6,-,12,TGTGCCAGCAGGAACATGGACCCACCCCTCCACTTT,CASRNMDPPLHF
TRBV2,-,TRBJ1-5,-,15,TGTGCCAGCAGTGGGACTGCGTATAGCAATCAGCCCCAGCATTTT,CASSGTAYSNQPQHF
TRBV19,-,TRBJ2-7,-,12,TGTGCCAGTATATCTGCCTCCTACGAGCAGTACTTC,CASISASYEQYF
TRBV6-4,-,TRBJ1-2,-,10,TGTGCCAACCCTCAAGGAGGCTACACCTTC,CANPQGGYTF
TRBV4-3,-,TRBJ1-2,-,16,TGCGCCAGCAGCCAGGGCGCGGTACCTGCTGACTATGGCTACACCTTC,CASSQGAVPADYGYTF
TRBV5-1,-,TRBJ1-6,-,14,TGCGCCAGCACCCCTGGGACGGAAAATTCACCCCTCCACTTT,CASTPGTENSPLHF
TRBV30,TRBD1,TRBJ1-2,-,13,TGTGCCTGGGGGGGACAGGCGAGCTATGGCTACACCTTC,CAWGGQASYGYTF
TRBV28,-,TRBJ1-2,-,13,TGTGCCAGCAGTTGGGGAGTGAACTATGGCTACACCTTC,CASSWGVNYGYTF
TRBV10-3,TRBD1,TRBJ2-1,-,13,TGTGCCATCAAGGACAGGCCAGGGAATGAGCAGTTCTTC,CAIKDRPGNEQFF
TRBV6-1,-,TRBJ1-5,-,13,TGTGCCAGCAGTGAACTTTGGGATCAGCCCCAGCATTTT,CASSELWDQPQHF
TRBV12-5,-,TRBJ1-2,once,14,TGTGCTAGTGGCTTCGGCCGGGCAGGTTATGGCTACACCTTC,CASGFGRAGYGYTF
TRBV15,-,TRBJ1-4,-,14,TGTGCCACCAGCAGAGACAGCCAGAATGAAAAACTGTTTTTT,CATSRDSQNEKLFF
TRBV2,-,TRBJ2-5,-,14,TGTGCCAGCAGTGAGGCAGCCCAGCCGGAGGCCCAGTACTTC,CASSEAAQPEAQYF
TRBV19,TRBD1,TRBJ1-6,-,15,TGTGCCAGTAGCAGACAGGGGGCGCAAAGTTCACCCCTCCACTTT,CASSRQGAQSSPLHF
TRBV7-6,-,TRBJ1-1,-,14,TGTGCCAGCAGACCCTCCGGGGGAAGCACTGAAGCTTTCTTT,CASRPSGGSTEAFF
TRBV7-2,TRBD2,TRBJ2-3,-,15,TGTGCCAGCAGCTCGACTAGCGGGGGGGCCGAGATCCAGTATTTT,CASSSTSGGAEIQYF
TRBV9,-,TRBJ2-3,once,16,TGTGCCAGCAGCGTAACATGGCGACTCAGCACAGATACGCAGTATTTT,CASSVTWRLSTDTQYF
TRBV11-2,-,TRBJ2-1,-,13,TGTGCCAGCAGCTTAGCCTCGTACAATGAGCAGTTCTTC,CASSLASYNEQFF
TRBV5-1,-,TRBJ1-6,-,14,TGCGCCAGCAGCTCCTCAAATAAGGATTCACCCCTCCACTTT,CASSSSNKDSPLHF
TRBV7-2,-,TRBJ2-5,-,15,TGTGCCAGCAGCGACCAGGAATCATTCGGAGAGACCCAGTACTTC,CASSDQESFGETQYF
TRBV5-1,TRBD1,TRBJ1-1,-,15,TGCGCCAGCAGTTCGGACAGGGCGGGGGTAACTGAAGCTTTCTTT,CASSSDRAGVTEAFF
TRBV10-3,-,TRBJ1-5,-,16,TGTGCCATCAGTGTTAGCATAGGACTGAACAATCAGCCCCAGCATTTT,CAISVSIGLNNQPQHF
TRBV5-6,-,TRBJ2-7,-,12,TGTGCCAGCAGCTGGCAAACCTACGAGCAGTACTTC,CASSWQTYEQYF
TRBV2,TRBD1,TRBJ1-5,-,15,TGTGCCAGCAGCCAATCAACAGGGGGCAATCAGCCCCAGCATTTT,CASSQSTGGNQPQHF
TRBV11-2,TRBD1,TRBJ1-5,-,15,TGTGCCAGCAGGGGACAGGGCAGAGGCAATCAGCCCCAGCATTTT,CASRGQGRGNQPQHF
TRBV4-2,-,TRBJ2-7,-,13,TGTGCCAGCAGCCAAGAAAGGCAGTACGAGCAGTACTTC,CASSQERQYEQYF
TRBV5-1,TRBD2,TRBJ2-1,-,14,TGCGCCAGCAGCTTGGGACTAGCGGGAGTTGAGCAGTTCTTC,CASSLGLAGVEQFF
TRBV5-4,-,TRBJ2-3,-,14,TGTGCCAGCAGCTTGGGGTCGTCGCAAGATACGCAGTATTTT,CASSLGSSQDTQYF
TRBV19,-,TRBJ2-7,-,14,TGTGCCAGTAGTATTTCCAGGCAACTGGGCGAGCAGTACTTC,CASSISRQLGEQYF
TRBV9,TRBD1,TRBJ1-6,few,16,TGTGCCAGCAGCGGGGGGGACAGCTCCTATAATTCACCCCTCCACTTT,CASSGGDSSYNSPLHF
TRBV11-2,-,TRBJ2-7,-,13,TGTGCCAGCAGCTTATCTGCAATCTACGAGCAGTACTTC,CASSLSAIYEQYF